Shown below are 25 T cell receptor beta chains from a single sample sequenced in a study of blood T cell repertoires in COVID-19. TCRdb's copy holds only in-frame clones and misses some; the assay was immunoSEQ multiplex PCR. The table includes 310,000 or so clones, about 86% detected once. Input material: peripheral blood. The receptor set was obtained from a woman between 50 and 59 years old with acute or convalescent COVID-19.

Comment on this clone: At one of its ends the junction is not consistent with the germline gene, which may arise from a read error. The J gene is TRBJ1-4, the V gene TRBV10-2; D gene ambiguous. The CDR3 consists of 13 residues. CDR1 WSHSY and CDR2 SAAADI come from the germline V gene. Here the CDR3 DNA reads TGCGCCAGCAGTGAGTCGTCTCAGGCCAGGTTGATTTTT. Its protein product is CASSESSQARLIF.

This chain joins TRBV11-2 and TRBJ1-2, with unresolved D. Germline V lookup: CDR1 SGHAT, CDR2 FQNNGV. The CDR3 sequence is 13 residues long. Trimming stripped 8 bases from V and 0 bases from J, with 10 bases between. CDR3 in DNA: TGTGCCAGCGAGGAGGGATCTAACTATGGCTACACCTTC. Residues: CASEEGSNYGYTF.

The chain employs TRBV7-8 and TRBJ2-7; TRBD2 matches 15 bases. There are 18 residues in the CDR3. The junction had 7 bases not matched to a gene; V was cut back by 4 bases and J by 0 bases. Germline lookup yields CDR1 SGHVS and CDR2 FQNEAQ. CDR3 nucleotides: TGTGCCAGCAGCTCCCCCGGGACTAGCGGGAGGCTCTCCTACGAGCAGTACTTC. Protein product: CASSSPGTSGRLSYEQYF.

The CDR3 sequence: CASSFVVANTEAFF. The CDR3 DNA sequence: TGTGCCAGCAGCTTTGTGGTAGCGAACACTGAAGCTTTCTTT. The rearrangement links TRBV7-2 to TRBJ1-1; unclear D gene. Germline V gives CDR1 SGHTA, CDR2 FQGNSA. V was clipped by 3 bases and J by 1 base, with 9 bases between them. The CDR3 is 14 amino acids.

The CDR3 loop reads CASANGGDYNEQFF. The CDR3 region has the DNA TGTGCCAGCGCAAACGGGGGGGATTACAATGAGCAGTTCTTC. V is TRBV28 and J is TRBJ2-1; 8 bases are shared with TRBD2. CDR1 is MDHEN, CDR2 SYDVKM, per germline. The J segment lost 4 bases and the V segment lost 8 bases, leaving 7 bases of the junction unmatched. CDR3 size: 14 residues.

The chain has TRBV5-4 and TRBJ1-3; D gene unclear. Germline V gene sequence: CDR1 SGHNT, CDR2 YYREEE (reference sequence). The CDR3 is 13 residues long. Trimming took off 1 base at V and 4 bases at J, with 6 bases between the two ends. The CDR3 DNA is TGTGCCAGCAGCTTGAACCAGGGAAACACCATATATTTT. This sequence encodes CASSLNQGNTIYF.

This chain joins TRBV6-5 and TRBJ1-4; 8 bases are a match to TRBD1. J was trimmed by 5 bases and V by 7 bases; bases with no gene match: 9. Germline-derived CDR1 and CDR2 are MNHEY and SVGAGI. The CDR3 runs 15 residues. For the CDR3, the DNA is TGTGCCAGCAACAGGACAGGGAGGTTAAATGAAAAACTGTTTTTT. Translated: CASNRTGRLNEKLFF.

The genes are TRBV6-6 and TRBJ2-2; 9 bases are a match to TRBD1. The CDR3 covers 15 residues. V was clipped by 8 bases and J by 6 bases; unmatched bases: 10. CDR1 is MNHNY, CDR2 SVGAGI, per germline (reference sequence). In nucleotides, the CDR3 is TGTGCCAGCGCACGGGACAGGGTTTTCGCCGGGGAGCTGTTTTTT. Amino acid sequence: CASARDRVFAGELFF.

V and J are TRBV30 and TRBJ1-6; possible D gene TRBD1, 6 bases. Germline assignment: CDR1 GTSNPN and CDR2 SVGIG (reference sequence). The CDR3 length is 14 residues. Deletions cut 4 bases from V and 10 bases from J, with 17 bases between. The CDR3 reads CAWTNSNRDSPLHF. Written as DNA, the CDR3 is TGTGCCTGGACCAACTCCAACAGGGACTCACCCCTCCACTTT.

The chain uses TRBV9 and TRBJ2-3, with 13 bases aligning to TRBD2. The CDR3 extends over 16 amino acids. The germline CDR1 and CDR2 sequences are SGDLS and YYNGEE. V shed 3 bases, J shed 1 base, and the junction held 2 bases outside the gene matches. This CDR3 is CASSGGTSGGTDTQYF. DNA for the CDR3: TGTGCCAGCAGCGGGGGGACTAGCGGGGGCACAGATACGCAGTATTTT.

The J gene is TRBJ1-2, the V gene TRBV3-1 (or the pseudogene TRBV3-2), with TRBD1 matching over 9 bases. V gave up 4 bases and J gave up 7 bases; unmatched junction bases: 19. This CDR3 is 18 amino acids long. Germline-derived CDR1 and CDR2 are LGHDT and YNNKEL (reference sequence). CDR3 nucleotides: TGTGCCAGCAGCCCTGACCCGGGACAGGGTCGCCGGGGCGGTGGCTACACCTTC. Its translation: CASSPDPGQGRRGGGYTF.

The chain combines TRBV19 with TRBJ1-2; D perhaps matches TRBD1 (5 bases). The CDR3 consists of 15 residues. V was trimmed by 4 bases and J by 6 bases, leaving 18 bases between them. Germline V gene lookup returns CDR1 LNHDA and CDR2 SQIVND (reference sequence). The chain's CDR3 is CASSKMGTVRNGYTF. As DNA, the CDR3 is TGTGCCAGTAGTAAGATGGGGACTGTGAGGAATGGCTACACCTTC.

This chain connects TRBV5-1 to TRBJ2-1; the match to TRBD2 covers 9 bases. The CDR3 consists of 15 residues. Germline trimming cut 6 bases from V and 7 bases from J; bases unmatched to any gene: 11. CDR1 is SGHRS, CDR2 YFSETQ, per germline. CDR3 sequence reads: CASTYGAGGGNEQFF. The CDR3 DNA reads TGCGCCAGCACTTATGGAGCGGGAGGTGGTAATGAGCAGTTCTTC.

The J gene is TRBJ1-4, the V gene TRBV6-5; unclear D gene. The germline gives CDR1 MNHEY, CDR2 SVGAGI. This CDR3 is 16 amino acids long. The germline V and J ends were trimmed by 2 bases and 3 bases, with 13 bases remaining between them. CDR3 residues: CASSYGEFEANEKLFF. The CDR3, as DNA: TGTGCCAGCAGTTACGGGGAGTTTGAGGCTAATGAAAAACTGTTTTTT.

This clone was detected a few times. The chain recombines TRBV5-1 with TRBJ2-3, with TRBD2 matching 13 bases. CDR3 length equals 17 residues. Germline assignment: CDR1 SGHRS and CDR2 YFSETQ. V shed 3 bases, J shed 0 bases, and the junction held 4 bases outside the gene matches. The CDR3 DNA follows: TGCGCCAGCAGCTGGCCACTAGCGGGAGGGAGCACAGATACGCAGTATTTT. This gives the protein CASSWPLAGGSTDTQYF.

The rearrangement links TRBV3-1 (or the pseudogene TRBV3-2) to TRBJ2-4, with D maybe TRBD1 (6 bases). V was cut by 6 bases and J by 0 bases, with 24 bases left in between. Germline CDR1 reads LGHDT; CDR2 reads YNNKEL (reference sequence). This CDR3 spans 19 amino acids. The CDR3 DNA is TGTGCCAGCAGTCCGGACAGCACCCTCCTCCCCCTAGCCAAAAACATTCAGTACTTC. Translated: CASSPDSTLLPLAKNIQYF.

This chain links TRBV4-3 with TRBJ2-1; no reliable D call. The V gene's germline CDR1 is LGHNA and CDR2 YSLEER. The ends were cut back, 0 bases at V and 8 bases at J, with 8 bases in the middle. This CDR3 is built from 13 residues. In DNA, the CDR3 is TGCGCCAGCAGCCAAGATGTTAGCTATGAGCAGTTCTTC. It specifies CASSQDVSYEQFF.

The rearrangement joins TRBV3-1 (or the pseudogene TRBV3-2) to TRBJ1-1; no definite D call. The CDR3 loop spans 13 amino acids. In germline, CDR1 is LGHDT, CDR2 YNNKEL (reference sequence). V gave up 3 bases and J gave up 1 base, with 6 bases separating them. CDR3 coding DNA: TGTGCCAGCAGCCAGCGACAGAACACTGAAGCTTTCTTT. This gives the protein CASSQRQNTEAFF.

This chain links TRBV7-6 with TRBJ1-3; a possible D gene is TRBD1 (5 bases). The CDR3 is 16 residues long. Germline CDR1 reads SGHVS; CDR2 reads FNYEAQ. Trimming removed 5 bases at V and 0 bases at J, with 14 bases between. CDR3 in amino acids: CASSPIGGTSGNTIYF. In DNA form, the CDR3 reads TGTGCCAGCAGCCCTATTGGGGGGACCTCTGGAAACACCATATATTTT.

V usage is TRBV4-2 and J usage is TRBJ2-7; 8 bases are shared with TRBD2. The CDR3 has 16 residues. V lost 0 bases, J lost 8 bases, and 12 bases stayed unmatched. Germline CDR1 reads LGHNA; CDR2 reads YNFKEQ. CDR3 residues: CASSQDRAGGIIKQYF. Here the CDR3 DNA reads TGTGCCAGCAGCCAAGATAGGGCGGGAGGTATTATCAAGCAGTACTTC.

This chain links TRBV5-6 with TRBJ2-5; 9 bases align to TRBD1. Looked up from germline, CDR1 is SGHDT and CDR2 is YYEEEE. CDR3 length: 15 amino acids. J was trimmed by 4 bases and V by 3 bases; bases with no gene match: 7. This CDR3 reads CASSSVDRGSETQYF. The CDR3 DNA is TGTGCCAGCAGCTCCGTAGACAGGGGGTCAGAGACCCAGTACTTC.

The J gene is TRBJ1-1, the V gene TRBV27, with 9 bases matching TRBD1. The CDR3 has 15 amino acids. V lost 5 bases to trimming and J lost 5 bases; unmatched junction nucleotides: 9. Germline loops: CDR1 MNHEY, CDR2 SMNVEV (reference sequence). In DNA, the CDR3 is TGTGCCAGCAGTCCATTACAGGGGGCGGTTACTGAAGCTTTCTTT. Translated: CASSPLQGAVTEAFF.

This chain joins TRBV5-1 and TRBJ1-2, with TRBD1 as a possible D gene (5 bases). Trimming removed 0 bases at V and 3 bases at J, with 12 bases between. The CDR3 is made up of 15 amino acids. Germline CDR1 SGHRS, CDR2 YFSETQ. This CDR3 reads CASSLAPGLDYGYTF. DNA of the CDR3: TGCGCCAGCAGCTTGGCCCCAGGGCTAGACTATGGCTACACCTTC.

This chain uses TRBV3-1 (or the pseudogene TRBV3-2) with TRBJ2-5; 10 bases agree with TRBD2. Losses at the gene ends were 3 bases for V and 5 bases for J; bases not matched to a gene: 6. This CDR3 is built from 15 residues. CDR1 is LGHDT, CDR2 YNNKEL, per germline (reference sequence). CDR3 bases: TGTGCCAGCAGCCATTCCAGCGGGGGGGACGAGACCCAGTACTTC. It encodes CASSHSSGGDETQYF.

Regarding this clone: Other DNA sequences in the sample encode the same CDR3. This chain uses TRBV24-1 with TRBJ2-5; maybe TRBD1 (5 bases). The V and J ends lost 2 bases and 5 bases respectively, with 11 bases between them. The CDR3 loop spans 14 amino acids. The germline V gene has CDR1 KGHDR and CDR2 SFDVKD. CDR3 bases: TGTGCCACCAGTGATTCGCAGGGCGCGGAGACCCAGTACTTC. It is translated as CATSDSQGAETQYF.